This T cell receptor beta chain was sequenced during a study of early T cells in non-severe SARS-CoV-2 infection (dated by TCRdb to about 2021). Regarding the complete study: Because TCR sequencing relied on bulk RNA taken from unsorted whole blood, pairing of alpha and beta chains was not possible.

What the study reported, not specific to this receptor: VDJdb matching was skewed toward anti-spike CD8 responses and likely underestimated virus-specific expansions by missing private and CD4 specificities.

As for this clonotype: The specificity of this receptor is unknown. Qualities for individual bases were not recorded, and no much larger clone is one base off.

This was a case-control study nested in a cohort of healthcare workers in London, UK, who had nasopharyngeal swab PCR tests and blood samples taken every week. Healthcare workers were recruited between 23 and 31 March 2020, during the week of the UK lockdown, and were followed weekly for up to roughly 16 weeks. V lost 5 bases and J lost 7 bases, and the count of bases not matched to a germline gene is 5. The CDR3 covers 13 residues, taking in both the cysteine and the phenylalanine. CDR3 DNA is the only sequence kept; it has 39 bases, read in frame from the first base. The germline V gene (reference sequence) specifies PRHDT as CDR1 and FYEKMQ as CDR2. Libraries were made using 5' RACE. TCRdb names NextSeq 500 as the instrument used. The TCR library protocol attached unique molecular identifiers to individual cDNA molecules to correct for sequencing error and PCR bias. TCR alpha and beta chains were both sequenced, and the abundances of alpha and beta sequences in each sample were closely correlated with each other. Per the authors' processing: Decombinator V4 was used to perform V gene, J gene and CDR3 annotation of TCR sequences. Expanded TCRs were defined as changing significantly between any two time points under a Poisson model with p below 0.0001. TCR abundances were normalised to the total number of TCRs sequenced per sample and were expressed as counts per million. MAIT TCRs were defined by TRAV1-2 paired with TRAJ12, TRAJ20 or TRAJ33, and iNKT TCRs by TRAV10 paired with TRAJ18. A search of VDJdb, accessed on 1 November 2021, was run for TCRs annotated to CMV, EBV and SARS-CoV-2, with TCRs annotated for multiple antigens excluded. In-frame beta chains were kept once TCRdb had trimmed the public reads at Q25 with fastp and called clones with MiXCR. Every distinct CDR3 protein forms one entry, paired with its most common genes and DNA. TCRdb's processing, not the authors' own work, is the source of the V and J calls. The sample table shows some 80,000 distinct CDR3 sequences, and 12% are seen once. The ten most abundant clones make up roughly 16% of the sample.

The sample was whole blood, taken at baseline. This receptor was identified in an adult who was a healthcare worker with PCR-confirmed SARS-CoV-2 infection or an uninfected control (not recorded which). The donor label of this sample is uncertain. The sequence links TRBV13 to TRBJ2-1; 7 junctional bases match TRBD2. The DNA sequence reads TGTGCCAGCAGCGCGGGACTACATAATGAGCAGTTCTTC. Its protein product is CASSAGLHNEQFF.